The 28 T cell receptor beta chains below come from one sample, sequenced in a study of blood T cell repertoires in COVID-19. The assay was immunoSEQ multiplex PCR, and TCRdb's table has in-frame clones only and misses some. The sample holds tens of thousands of clones, over 75% seen once. Sequences were obtained from peripheral blood. The receptors shown here come from a woman in her sixties with acute or convalescent COVID-19.

V usage is TRBV28 and J usage is TRBJ2-7, with D tentatively TRBD1 (6 bases). V was shortened by 4 bases and J by 4 bases, with 11 bases between the two germline ends. There are 13 residues in the CDR3. CDR1 and CDR2 from the germline V gene are MDHEN and SYDVKM. This chain's CDR3 is CASSSLRGYEQYV. CDR3 DNA sequence: TGTGCCAGCAGTTCCCTGAGGGGGTACGAGCAGTACGTC.

The chain has TRBV7-8 and TRBJ1-2; perhaps TRBD1 as D (5 bases). The V gene's germline CDR1 is SGHVS and CDR2 FQNEAQ. The germline V and J ends were trimmed by 1 base and 7 bases, with 22 bases remaining between them. The CDR3 contains 17 residues. The CDR3 loop reads CASSLGQGNGAWGGYTF. The CDR3 coding sequence is TGTGCCAGCAGCTTAGGGCAGGGTAATGGAGCGTGGGGTGGCTACACCTTC.

The chain uses TRBV6-1 and TRBJ2-7; TRBD2 matches 8 bases. Per the germline V gene, CDR1 is MNHNS and CDR2 is SASEGT. V gave up 1 base and J gave up 7 bases; unmatched junction bases: 3. The length of the CDR3 is 13 residues. CDR3 bases: TGTGCCAGCAGTGAAGTCCGCGGGAGGGAGCAGTACGTC. It specifies CASSEVRGREQYV.

CDR3 sequence reads: CASSLAPGLVPGELFF. In DNA, the CDR3 is TGTGCCAGCAGCTTGGCCCCGGGACTAGTCCCCGGGGAGCTGTTTTTT. The V gene is TRBV5-5, the J gene TRBJ2-2; TRBD2 agrees at 8 bases. The CDR3 contains 16 residues. V shed 0 bases, J shed 6 bases, and the junction held 7 bases outside the gene matches. CDR1 SGHKS and CDR2 YYEKEE come from the germline V gene (reference sequence). Variable domain in full (rest from reference TRBV5-5 and TRBJ2-2): DAGVTQSPTHLIKTRGQQVTLRCSPISGHKSVSWYQQVLGQGPQFIFQYYEKEERGRGNFPDRFSARQFPNYSSELNVNALLLGDSALYLCASSLAPGLVPGELFFGEGSRLTVL.

This chain connects TRBV15 to TRBJ2-1; 11 bases match TRBD2. CDR3 length equals 17 residues. The V segment lost 0 bases and the J segment 8 bases; nucleotides outside the gene matches: 9. Germline values: CDR1 LNHNV, CDR2 YYDKDF (reference sequence). As DNA, the CDR3 is TGTGCCACCAGCAGAGATTTAGCGGGAGGGAGGATCTATGAGCAGTTCTTC. Translated: CATSRDLAGGRIYEQFF. The full variable domain, its missing parts supplied by reference TRBV15 and TRBJ2-1, is DAMVIQNPRYQVTQFGKPVTLSCSQTLNHNVMYWYQQKSSQAPKLLFHYYDKDFNNEADTPDNFQSRRPNTSFCFLDIRSPGLGDTAMYLCATSRDLAGGRIYEQFFGPGTRLTVL.

This chain links TRBV4-2 with TRBJ2-2, with 8 nucleotides matching TRBD1. Trimming at V came to 4 bases and at J to 7 bases, leaving 5 bases not matched to a gene. The CDR3 runs 14 residues. Germline CDR1 is LGHNA and CDR2 is YNFKEQ. CDR3 loop: CASSPRGRGGELFF. In DNA form, the CDR3 reads TGTGCCAGCAGCCCCAGGGGGCGCGGCGGGGAGCTGTTTTTT.

The sample holds one count of this clone. The J gene is TRBJ1-1, the V gene TRBV29-1, with a tentative D call TRBD1 (6 bases). Per the germline V gene, CDR1 is SQVTM and CDR2 is ANQGSEA. Trimming cost V 0 bases and J 6 bases, with 14 bases left between them. The CDR3 is 14 residues long. The CDR3 spells CSVEDRQAYAEAFF. DNA for the CDR3: TGCAGCGTTGAAGACAGACAGGCCTACGCTGAAGCTTTCTTT.

This chain uses TRBV27 with TRBJ1-2, with D possibly being TRBD1 (5 bases). Germline assignment: CDR1 MNHEY and CDR2 SMNVEV (reference sequence). The CDR3 has 13 amino acids. Between the trimmed V and J ends, which lost 1 base and 5 bases, there was a span of 8 bases. CDR3 protein: CASSLLGGYGYTF. The CDR3, as DNA: TGTGCCAGCAGTTTATTGGGGGGGTATGGCTACACCTTC.

The chain recombines TRBV7-2 with TRBJ1-4, with TRBD1 matching 7 bases. Germline assignment: CDR1 SGHTA and CDR2 FQGNSA. The CDR3 has 16 residues. V dropped 4 bases and J dropped 8; count of bases not matched to a gene: 13. The CDR3 here is CASSYFPGGVREKLFF. For the CDR3, the DNA is TGTGCCAGCAGCTATTTCCCAGGGGGTGTACGGGAAAAACTGTTTTTT.

This clone is a singleton in its sample. V and J are TRBV5-8 and TRBJ2-2, with 11 positions matching TRBD2. Trimming removed 0 bases from V and 0 bases from J; junction bases left unmatched: 4. The CDR3 extends over 18 amino acids. CDR1 and CDR2 from the germline V gene are SGHTS and YDEGEE. The CDR3 DNA sequence: TGTGCCAGCAGCTTGGCCGGGGGACTAGCGGCGAACACCGGGGAGCTGTTTTTT. Protein sequence: CASSLAGGLAANTGELFF.

CDR3 DNA sequence: TGTGCCAGCAAGCCTCGGGGACAGGGTGTCGGCTACACCTTC. Protein: CASKPRGQGVGYTF. The chain recombines TRBV6-5 with TRBJ1-2, with 9 bases fitting TRBD1. J gave up 8 bases and V 7 bases, and 11 bases lay outside the gene matches. This CDR3 spans 14 amino acids. Germline CDR1 and CDR2: MNHEY and SVGAGI.

The rearrangement uses TRBV5-4 and TRBJ1-2; D gene unclear. There are 14 residues in the CDR3. V shed 0 bases and J shed 8 bases, with 14 bases lying between them. CDR1 and CDR2 from the germline V gene are SGHNT and YYREEE (reference sequence). CDR3 sequence: CASSLVELAGGYTF. The CDR3 DNA is TGTGCCAGCAGCTTGGTCGAGTTAGCCGGCGGCTACACCTTC.

The rearrangement uses TRBV3-1 (or the pseudogene TRBV3-2) and TRBJ1-1, with TRBD1 identical over 8 bases. Trimming removed 0 bases from V and 0 bases from J; junction bases left unmatched: 9. The CDR3 runs to 18 residues. The germline CDR1 and CDR2 sequences are LGHDT and YNNKEL (reference sequence). This CDR3 is CASSQDVGRQGMNTEAFF. The CDR3 region has the DNA TGTGCCAGCAGCCAAGATGTTGGTCGACAGGGGATGAACACTGAAGCTTTCTTT.

This chain joins TRBV3-1 (or the pseudogene TRBV3-2) and TRBJ1-4; possibly TRBD1 for D (6 bases). The CDR3 has 15 amino acids. Trimming took 4 bases from V and 8 from J, leaving 17 bases between them. Germline CDR1 and CDR2: LGHDT and YNNKEL (reference sequence). The CDR3 DNA sequence: TGTGCCAGCAGCCCCGCTGGCAGGGGTGAAGAAAAACTGTTTTTT. It yields the protein CASSPAGRGEEKLFF.

The chain has TRBV7-9 and TRBJ2-5; unclear D gene. Looked up from germline, CDR1 is SEHNR and CDR2 is FQNEAQ (reference sequence). Trimming stripped 0 bases from V and 2 bases from J, with 10 bases between. This CDR3 has 15 amino acids. As DNA, the CDR3 is TGTGCCAGCAGCTTAGCATCCCCCTTTCAAGAGACCCAGTACTTC. It yields the protein CASSLASPFQETQYF. Full variable domain (outside the CDR3, taken from reference TRBV7-9 and TRBJ2-5): DTGVSQNPRHKITKRGQNVTFRCDPISEHNRLYWYRQTLGQGPEFLTYFQNEAQLEKSRLLSDRFSAERPKGSFSTLEIQRTEQGDSAMYLCASSLASPFQETQYFGPGTRLLVL.

The chain has TRBV28 and TRBJ1-2, with 9 bases aligning to TRBD1. The CDR3 is made up of 15 amino acids. Per the germline V gene, CDR1 is MDHEN and CDR2 is SYDVKM. Losses at the gene ends were 5 bases for V and 5 bases for J; bases not matched to a gene: 9. Here the CDR3 DNA reads TGTGCCAGCAGTCCCGCCGGGGGACAGGGTTATGGCTACACCTTC. Protein: CASSPAGGQGYGYTF.

This clone was recorded once. The chain recombines TRBV10-3 with TRBJ2-2, with D perhaps TRBD2 (5 bases). V lost 4 bases and J 0 bases, leaving 12 bases between the germline ends. CDR1 and CDR2 (germline): ENHRY, SYGVKD. This CDR3 comprises 16 residues. CDR3 nucleotides: TGTGCCATCAGTGGGAGGCCGCTTGCGAACACCGGGGAGCTGTTTTTT. Amino acid sequence: CAISGRPLANTGELFF.

The chain recombines TRBV7-9 with TRBJ2-3, with 7 bases that match TRBD1. Trimming at V came to 1 base and at J to 3 bases, leaving 4 bases not matched to a gene. Germline V gene sequence: CDR1 SEHNR, CDR2 FQNEAQ (reference sequence). The CDR3 consists of 15 residues. The CDR3 region has the DNA TGTGCCAGCAGCTTAGGGGGACAGCTGACAGATACGCAGTATTTT. It translates to CASSLGGQLTDTQYF.

The chain recombines TRBV13 with TRBJ1-5, with 10 bases that match TRBD1. The CDR3 consists of 15 residues. Germline V gene lookup returns CDR1 PRHDT and CDR2 FYEKMQ (reference sequence). J gave up 7 bases and V 0 bases, and 3 bases lay outside the gene matches. The CDR3 DNA reads TGTGCCAGCAGCTTAGGCCGGGACAGGGGACAGCCCCAGCATTTT. It is translated as CASSLGRDRGQPQHF.

This chain links TRBV28 with TRBJ2-5, with D unclear. The CDR3 consists of 12 residues. CDR1 and CDR2 from the germline V gene are MDHEN and SYDVKM. The V gene lost 6 bases and the J gene lost 5 bases, with 10 bases spanning the gap. In DNA, the CDR3 is TGTGCCAGCAGCCCTCTGAGTGAGACCCAGTACTTC. Translated: CASSPLSETQYF.

This clone was seen more than once but under ten times. This sequence joins TRBV3-1 (or the pseudogene TRBV3-2) and TRBJ1-1, with D possibly matching TRBD1 (6 bases). The CDR3 is 14 residues long. The V end was cut by 3 bases, the J end by 8 bases, with 16 bases between. In germline, CDR1 is LGHDT, CDR2 YNNKEL (reference sequence). CDR3 DNA: TGTGCCAGCAGCCACCAAGCTGTGGGGGCGGAAGCTTTCTTT. Its protein is CASSHQAVGAEAFF.

V is TRBV11-2 and J is TRBJ2-2; TRBD2 might be the D (5 bases). Germline assignment: CDR1 SGHAT and CDR2 FQNNGV. CDR3 length equals 15 residues. Trimming removed 4 bases at V and 7 bases at J, with 16 bases between. The CDR3 protein is CASSSQTREGGELFF. In DNA, the CDR3 is TGTGCCAGCAGCTCTCAAACGAGGGAAGGCGGGGAGCTGTTTTTT.

The V and J genes are TRBV5-1 and TRBJ2-5; maybe TRBD2 (6 bases). The germline gives CDR1 SGHRS, CDR2 YFSETQ. CDR3 length: 15 amino acids. V lost 4 bases and J lost 1, with 14 bases in between. CDR3 DNA sequence: TGCGCCAGCAGCCTGGCGGCGGGGTTCCAAGAGACCCAGTACTTC. Its translation is CASSLAAGFQETQYF.

The genes are TRBV21-1 and TRBJ2-3; the D call TRBD1 from the table was never checked on the DNA. TRBV21-1 is a known pseudogene. The CDR3 has 15 residues. CDR3 loop: CASSNAQGATDTQYF. The CDR3 coding sequence is TGTGCCAGCAGCAATGCTCAGGGGGCAACAGATACGCAGTATTTT.

The CDR3 nucleotides read TGTGCCAGCAGCTTCGACAGGGGGCGCGGAAATGAGCAGTTCTTC. Its translation is CASSFDRGRGNEQFF. This sequence joins TRBV5-4 and TRBJ2-1; the match to TRBD1 covers 10 bases. Germline trimming cut 2 bases from V and 7 bases from J; bases unmatched to any gene: 6. The CDR3 extends over 15 amino acids. The V gene's germline CDR1 is SGHNT and CDR2 YYREEE (reference sequence).

This chain connects TRBV19 to TRBJ1-4; possibly TRBD1 for D (5 bases). The germline V gene has CDR1 LNHDA and CDR2 SQIVND (reference sequence). The CDR3 extends over 15 amino acids. V dropped 5 bases and J dropped 8 bases, with 18 bases sitting between them. CDR3 protein: CASSVQPQVMEKLFF. The CDR3 nucleotides read TGTGCCAGTAGTGTGCAACCACAGGTTATGGAAAAACTGTTTTTT.

This clone occurred once. V is TRBV2 and J is TRBJ1-1; D ambiguous. Germline-derived CDR1 and CDR2 are SNHLY and FYNNEI. The CDR3 runs to 13 residues. Trimming stripped 7 bases from V and 4 bases from J, with 13 bases between. The CDR3 bases are TGTGCCAGCAAAGGGAGGTGGATCACTGAAGCTTTCTTT. Translating gives CASKGRWITEAFF.

The gene calls are TRBV5-4 and TRBJ1-2; weak D call: TRBD1 (5 bases). CDR1 and CDR2 (germline): SGHNT, YYREEE (reference sequence). The V gene lost 2 bases and the J gene lost 7 bases, with 15 bases spanning the gap. This CDR3 has 14 amino acids. The CDR3 region is CASSFQGFPSGYTF. In nucleotides, the CDR3 is TGTGCCAGCAGCTTCCAGGGCTTCCCTTCTGGCTACACCTTC.